This record looks at one T cell receptor beta chain sequence and its context. This sample was taken from a study of T cell changes during pregnancy in multiple sclerosis. Clones were sequenced by immunoSEQ multiplex PCR, and TCRdb holds only the in-frame ones, with some missing. The sample shows tens of thousands of clones, more than 75% of them seen only once. The sequence was collected from a female donor in good health, enrolled as a control in a pregnancy study. The input for sequencing was CD8+ T cells from peripheral blood mononuclear cells, taken after pregnancy.

DNA for the CDR3: TGTGCCAGCAGCTTAGGCGCCTTGGGCTATAGCAATCAGCCCCAGCATTTT. It translates to CASSLGALGYSNQPQHF. The genes are TRBV7-8 and TRBJ1-5, with D hard to call. The V gene lost 1 base and the J gene lost 0 bases, with 13 bases spanning the gap. This CDR3 is 17 amino acids long. Per germline, CDR1 SGHVS and CDR2 FQNEAQ.